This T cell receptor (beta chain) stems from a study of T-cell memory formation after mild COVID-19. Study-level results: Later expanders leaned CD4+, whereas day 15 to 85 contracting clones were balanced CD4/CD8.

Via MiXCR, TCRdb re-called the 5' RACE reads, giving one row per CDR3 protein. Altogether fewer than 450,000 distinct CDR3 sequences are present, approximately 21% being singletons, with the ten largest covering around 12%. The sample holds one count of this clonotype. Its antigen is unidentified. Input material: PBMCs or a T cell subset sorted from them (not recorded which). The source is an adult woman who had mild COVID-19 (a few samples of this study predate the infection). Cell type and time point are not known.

As DNA, the CDR3 is TGTGCCAGTAGTATCAAACAGGGCCACCTCAATCAGCCCCAGCATTTT. It encodes CASSIKQGHLNQPQHF. The chain uses TRBV19 and TRBJ1-5; D possibly corresponds to TRBD1 (6 bases). The length of the CDR3 is 16 residues. Germline CDR1 and CDR2: LNHDA and SQIVND (reference sequence). With 3 bases removed from V and 3 bases from J, the gap between germline ends came to 15 bases.